This TCR beta chain derives from a study of blood T cell repertoires in COVID-19. The overall study: Samples taken during acute and convalescent COVID-19 were collected in the United States, Italy and Spain. The analysed material was cDNA or gDNA that came from T cells, B-cell-depleted T cells, or PBMCs.

V shed 7 bases and J shed 7 bases, with 14 bases lying between them. The CDR3 has 13 residues. CDR1 and CDR2 (germline): MNHEY, SVGAGI. Under the authors' procedure: Using reference gene primer amplification, nucleated cell counts were estimated. TCRdb's table, derived via immunoSEQ multiplex PCR, lists solely in-frame clones and lacks some. The V and J calls and clone size come from that table; D and trimming were worked out from the DNA. In the table there are 180,000 or so clones, around 80% of which are singletons. Input material: PBMCs or T cells enriched from blood (not recorded which). This chain links TRBV6-5 with TRBJ1-5; possibly TRBD1 for D (5 bases). The receptor comes from a woman aged 55-70 years who had recovered from COVID-19. In DNA, the CDR3 is TGTGCCAGCAATTCGTTCGGGGGGCAGCCCCAGCATTTT. This sequence encodes CASNSFGGQPQHF.